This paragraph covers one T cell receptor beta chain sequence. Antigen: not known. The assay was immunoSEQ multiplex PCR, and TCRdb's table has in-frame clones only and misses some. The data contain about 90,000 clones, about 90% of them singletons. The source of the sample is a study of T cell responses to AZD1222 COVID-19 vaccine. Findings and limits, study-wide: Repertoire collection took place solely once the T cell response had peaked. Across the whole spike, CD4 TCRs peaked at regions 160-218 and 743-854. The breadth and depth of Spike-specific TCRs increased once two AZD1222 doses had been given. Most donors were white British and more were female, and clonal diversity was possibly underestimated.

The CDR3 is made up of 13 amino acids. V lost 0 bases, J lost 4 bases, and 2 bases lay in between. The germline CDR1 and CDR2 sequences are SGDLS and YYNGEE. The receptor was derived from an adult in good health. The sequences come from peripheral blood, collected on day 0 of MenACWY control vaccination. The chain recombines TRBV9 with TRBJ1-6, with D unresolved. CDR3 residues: CASSVDYNSPLHF. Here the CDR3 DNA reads TGTGCCAGCAGCGTAGATTATAATTCACCCCTCCACTTT.